Listed here are 6 T cell receptor gamma chains from one sample, sequenced in a study of γδ T cells in repeated Plasmodium falciparum infection. Flow sorting of PBMC yielded separate Vgamma9/Vdelta2+ and Vdelta2-negative gammadelta T cell populations for bulk repertoire analysis. TCRdb reprocessed the multiplex PCR reads using CATT. Here the sample spans tens of thousands of gamma-chain clones, about 3% being singletons. Sequencing input: gamma-delta T cells from blood. These receptors all come from a pool of human donors (malaria-infected and uninfected, not separated).

This clone came up many times. The chain employs TRGV3 and TRGJP2. The J gene was not available in TCRdb and was assigned here by matching the DNA to germline segments. The CDR3 contains 12 residues. Germline V gene lookup returns CDR1 VTNTFY and CDR2 YDVSTARD (reference sequence). V dropped 9 bases and J dropped 5; count of bases not matched to a gene: 6. CDR3 DNA sequence: TGTGCCACCAGGCGCAGTGATTGGATCAAGACGTTT. As protein: CATRRSDWIKTF.

Worth noting for this clone: This DNA translates differently at residue 7 from the TCRdb protein, which is that of a much larger clone; a read error is likely, and the protein shown is the DNA's own translation. The V gene is TRGV9, the J gene TRGJP. Because TCRdb records no J gene, it was assigned here through a match of the DNA to germline. Germline lookup yields CDR1 GITISATS and CDR2 ISYDGTV (reference sequence). The V and J ends lost 2 bases and 2 bases, in that order; junction bases with no gene match: 9. The CDR3 is made up of 19 amino acids. CDR3 protein: CALWEGGTRQELGKKIKVF. The CDR3 DNA sequence: TGTGCCTTGTGGGAGGGGGGGACCCGGCAAGAGTTGGGCAAAAAAATCAAGGTATTT.

This clone has a handful of counts. One base away lies a much larger clone, so this may be a sequencing read error. Called V gene: TRGV9; the J gene was not called. Looked up from germline, CDR1 is GITISATS and CDR2 is ISYDGTV (reference sequence). The CDR3 has 11 amino acids. The CDR3 DNA follows: TGTGCCTTGTGGGAGGTGTCCTGTTTCGTGTTT. It translates to CALWEVSCFVF.

This clone was counted ten times or more. The TCRdb protein comes from a much larger clone and disagrees with this DNA's translation at residue 4, likely due to a read error; the protein given here is derived from the DNA. This chain joins TRGV4 and TRGJ1 or TRGJ2. Germline CDR1 EGSTGY, CDR2 YDSYTSSV. The CDR3 loop spans 12 amino acids. CDR3 protein: CATRDVGYKKLF. CDR3 DNA: TGTGCCACCCGGGATGTAGGTTATAAGAAACTCTTT.

Concerning this clone itself: The protein recorded in TCRdb matches a much larger clone and deviates from this DNA's translation at residue 10, suggesting a read error; the protein here is obtained by translating the DNA. This rearrangement joins TRGV9 to TRGJ1 or TRGJ2. TCRdb carries no J gene annotation; the J gene was assigned here by matching the DNA with germline. Germline V gene lookup returns CDR1 GITISATS and CDR2 ISYDGTV (reference sequence). V lost 0 bases, J lost 3 bases, and 29 bases stayed unmatched. The CDR3 runs 22 residues. Written as DNA, the CDR3 is TGTGCCTTGTGGGAGGTGCCCCCACGACACCCTAGAAAGAAGGTCTCTTATTATAAGAAACTCTTT. Translation: CALWEVPPRHPRKKVSYYKKLF.

Comment on this clone: The protein recorded in TCRdb matches a much larger clone and deviates from this DNA's translation at residue 7, suggesting a read error; the protein here is obtained by translating the DNA. The chain combines TRGV9 with TRGJP2. As TCRdb names no J gene, one was assigned here on the basis of a DNA match to germline. From germline, CDR1 is GITISATS and CDR2 ISYDGTV (reference sequence). This CDR3 comprises 14 residues. V shed 0 bases, J shed 6 bases, and the junction held 4 bases outside the gene matches. The CDR3 region has the DNA TGTGCCTTGTGGGAGGTGCGCGGTGATTGGATCAAGACGTTT. Amino acids: CALWEVRGDWIKTF.